The clone carrying this T cell receptor beta chain was seen a handful of times. Its antigen is not identified. The sample belongs to a study of T cells in tuberculosis. Study-level findings and limits: Smaller alpha distances in active tuberculosis partly reflected shorter CDR3-alpha lengths.

Germline lookup yields CDR1 GTSNPN and CDR2 SVGIG (reference sequence). Trimming took 6 bases from V and 3 from J, leaving 17 bases between them. The CDR3 is 14 residues long. TCRdb keeps only in-frame clones here, not all; method: immunoSEQ multiplex PCR. The top ten clones hold roughly 7% of a sample with roughly 44,000 clones, over 90% of them seen once. The rearrangement links TRBV30 to TRBJ1-1; no definite D call. Sequencing input: PBMCs. The clonotype comes from a donor aged 10-30 years with latent tuberculosis or without tuberculosis infection. The CDR3 nucleotides read TGTGCCTGTTTTTCCCCGGTGGTAGACACTGAAGCTTTCTTT. Translating gives CACFSPVVDTEAFF.